A selection of T cell receptor beta chains follows, all from one sample in a study of blood T cell repertoires in COVID-19. TCRdb's copy holds only in-frame clones and misses some; the assay was immunoSEQ multiplex PCR. The table lists 400,000 to 500,000 clones, 70% to 90% of them singletons. Sequences were obtained from PBMCs or T cells enriched from blood (not recorded which). Every receptor here comes from a woman in her thirties or forties who had recovered from COVID-19. Both conserved end residues are part of each CDR3. D genes are given only for firm matches. Expanded clones get a size class; other rows say once, few or many, or leave the size out.

J gene	clone size	D gene	V gene	CDR3 protein	CDR3 DNA
TRBJ1-4	once	-	TRBV29-1	CSVAVGEKLFF	TGCAGCGTCGCGGTCGGTGAAAAACTGTTTTTT
TRBJ1-4	once	TRBD1	TRBV27	CASRVTGGGEKLFF	TGTGCCAGCAGGGTAACAGGGGGAGGTGAAAAACTGTTTTTT
TRBJ1-2	-	TRBD1	TRBV15	CATSRGGAGGNYGYTF	TGTGCCACCAGCAGAGGAGGAGCAGGGGGAAACTATGGCTACACCTTC
TRBJ2-3	-	TRBD2	TRBV29-1	CSVSTGTSGTDTQYF	TGCAGCGTCTCTACCGGGACTAGCGGCACAGATACGCAGTATTTT
TRBJ2-1	once	-	TRBV12-3/TRBV12-4	CASSLDSNNEQFF	TGTGCCAGCAGTTTAGACTCTAACAATGAGCAGTTCTTC
TRBJ1-1	-	-	TRBV20-1	CSAGRELEAFF	TGCAGTGCTGGTCGGGAGCTTGAAGCTTTCTTT
TRBJ2-1	-	-	TRBV7-9	CASSSMRGAHNEQFF	TGTGCCAGCAGTTCCATGCGTGGGGCCCACAATGAGCAGTTCTTC
TRBJ1-4	-	-	TRBV19	CASATGYVGEKLFF	TGTGCCAGTGCTACAGGATATGTAGGTGAAAAACTGTTTTTT
TRBJ1-1	-	TRBD1	TRBV30	CAWRNWGQGETEAFF	TGTGCCTGGAGAAATTGGGGACAGGGGGAAACTGAAGCTTTCTTT
TRBJ2-1	-	-	TRBV4-3	CASSQELAANYYNEQFF	TGCGCCAGCAGCCAAGAACTGGCCGCCAACTACTACAATGAGCAGTTCTTC
TRBJ2-1	-	-	TRBV24-1	CATSDSTPFGDNEQFF	TGTGCCACCAGTGATTCTACACCATTCGGGGACAATGAGCAGTTCTTC
TRBJ2-7	-	-	TRBV29-1	CSVTGNPYEQYF	TGCAGCGTTACAGGGAACCCTTACGAGCAGTACTTC
TRBJ2-1	-	TRBD2	TRBV2	CASSEGGGLAGSNEQFF	TGTGCCAGCAGTGAGGGTGGGGGACTAGCGGGTTCGAATGAGCAGTTCTTC
TRBJ2-2	-	TRBD2	TRBV4-3	CASSRILAGGFDGELFF	TGCGCCAGCAGCCGCATACTAGCGGGAGGATTCGACGGGGAGCTGTTTTTT
TRBJ2-4	-	-	TRBV6-2/TRBV6-3	CASSPTSVAKNIQYF	TGTGCCAGCAGCCCTACTTCGGTAGCCAAAAACATTCAGTACTTC
TRBJ1-1	-	TRBD1	TRBV9	CASSVAPGQGGNTEAFF	TGTGCCAGCAGCGTGGCCCCGGGACAGGGGGGGAACACTGAAGCTTTCTTT
TRBJ1-3	-	-	TRBV5-1	CASSLAFGVVGLTGNTIYF	TGCGCCAGCAGCTTGGCCTTCGGCGTGGTGGGGCTAACTGGAAACACCATATATTTT
TRBJ1-6	-	TRBD1	TRBV5-1	CASSLDLLGQGVNNSPLHF	TGCGCCAGCAGCTTGGACCTATTAGGACAGGGCGTAAATAATTCACCCCTCCACTTT
TRBJ2-7	once	-	TRBV6-5	CASSYETGSEQYF	TGTGCCAGCAGTTACGAAACAGGGTCCGAGCAGTACTTC
TRBJ1-2	-	-	TRBV27	CASSYGTGALIGYTF	TGTGCCAGCAGTTATGGGACTGGTGCCTTGATCGGCTACACCTTC
TRBJ1-5	-	-	TRBV19	CASSQEMGNQPQHF	TGTGCCAGTAGTCAGGAAATGGGCAATCAGCCCCAGCATTTT
TRBJ1-5	-	TRBD1	TRBV19	CASSTPGQTQPQHF	TGTGCCAGTAGTACCCCGGGACAGACCCAGCCCCAGCATTTT
TRBJ1-5	-	-	TRBV27	CASGRQGSNQPQHF	TGTGCCAGCGGGAGGCAGGGTAGCAATCAGCCCCAGCATTTT
TRBJ2-5	once	-	TRBV18	CASSPERVGQETQYF	TGTGCCAGCTCACCAGAGAGGGTGGGACAAGAGACCCAGTACTTC
TRBJ2-7	-	TRBD2	TRBV29-1	CSVVGGSTWNEQYF	TGCAGCGTTGTTGGCGGGAGTACGTGGAACGAGCAGTACTTC
TRBJ2-1	-	TRBD2	TRBV20-1	CSASKTSGSSYNEQFF	TGCAGTGCTAGTAAGACTAGCGGTTCTTCCTACAATGAGCAGTTCTTC
TRBJ1-1	-	TRBD1	TRBV9	CASSALGTGGTEAFF	TGTGCCAGCAGCGCACTGGGGACAGGGGGGACTGAAGCTTTCTTT
TRBJ2-1	-	-	TRBV14	CASSQDWDTQMEQFF	TGTGCCAGCAGCCAAGATTGGGACACCCAAATGGAGCAGTTCTTC
TRBJ2-3	-	TRBD2	TRBV30	CAWSSFTSGRDTQYF	TGTGCCTGGAGTAGTTTCACTAGCGGAAGAGATACGCAGTATTTT
TRBJ1-1	-	TRBD1	TRBV5-1	CASSLAGQGSTEAFF	TGCGCCAGCAGCTTGGCCGGACAGGGATCCACTGAAGCTTTCTTT
TRBJ1-5	-	-	TRBV10-2	CASSDRLHQPQHF	TGCGCCAGTTCAGACAGGCTTCATCAGCCCCAGCATTTT
TRBJ2-5	-	TRBD2	TRBV4-2	CASSQAGTSGLETQYF	TGTGCCAGCAGCCAAGCAGGGACTAGCGGGCTGGAGACCCAGTACTTC
TRBJ1-2	-	-	TRBV5-1	CASSEEGYGYTF	TGCGCCAGCAGCGAAGAGGGTTATGGCTACACCTTC
TRBJ2-3	-	TRBD1	TRBV18	CASSPTWDSDTDTQYF	TGTGCCAGCTCACCGACTTGGGACAGCGACACAGATACGCAGTATTTT
TRBJ1-2	once	-	TRBV10-3	CAISESGGARGYTF	TGTGCCATCAGTGAGTCAGGTGGGGCCCGGGGCTACACCTTC
TRBJ2-3	once	-	TRBV5-1	CASSLVLAATDTQYF	TGCGCCAGCAGCTTGGTGCTAGCAGCGACAGATACGCAGTATTTT
TRBJ1-2	-	-	TRBV14	CASSQRGFYGYTF	TGTGCCAGCAGCCAAAGGGGTTTCTATGGCTACACCTTC
TRBJ2-1	-	-	TRBV24-1	CATSDSLTGRRFF	TGTGCCACCAGTGATTCACTGACAGGTAGGCGGTTCTTC
TRBJ1-6	-	-	TRBV6-5	CASSYPRGGEYSPLHF	TGTGCCAGCAGTTACCCAAGAGGGGGGGAATATTCACCCCTCCACTTT